This T cell receptor (beta chain) came from a study of CD8 T cells in Susac syndrome. Study results and caveats: There were 15 to 20 Susac-specific public clones in total CD8+ repertoires and 5 or 6 in CD8+ TEMRA repertoires.

As judged by recently defined diagnostic criteria, patients with Susac syndrome had definite or probable disease. The authors negatively isolated CD8+ and CD4+ T cells and FACS-enriched TEMRA cells. Reverse transcription used about 0.45 to 1 ug RNA and random hexamers. TCRdb analysed the immunoSEQ multiplex PCR reads with MiXCR anew, one entry per CDR3 protein. Among 75,000 to 100,000 distinct CDR3 sequences, roughly 94% were seen once, and the ten largest hold roughly 0.5%. Germline V gene data show CDR1 as SEHNR and CDR2 as FQNEAQ (reference sequence). Trimming at V came to 4 bases and at J to 6 bases, leaving 5 bases not matched to a gene. CDR3 length equals 14 residues. Of note for this clonotype: Its antigen is unidentified.

The chain has TRBV7-9 and TRBJ2-1; 8 bases agree with TRBD1. The source is a human donor with Susac syndrome. Source material: CD8+ T cells from PBMCs. The CDR3 region has the DNA TGTGCCAGCAGCTACCCGGACAGGGCCAATGAGCAGTTCTTC. Encoded protein: CASSYPDRANEQFF.